These 27 T cell receptor beta chains came from one sample sequenced in a study of cytomegalovirus exposure and HLA in healthy donors. This table comes from immunoSEQ multiplex PCR, and its TCRdb copy is limited to in-frame clones, with some not included. This sample has more than 45,000 clones, with approximately 92% found just once. Sequencing used PBMCs. These receptors were obtained from a woman in her late teens or twenties in good health and CMV-seronegative.

The chain recombines TRBV11-2 with TRBJ2-2; 10 bases are a match to TRBD2. Germline V lookup: CDR1 SGHAT, CDR2 FQNNGV. This CDR3 is 17 amino acids long. Trimming cost V 5 bases and J 5 bases; bases outside gene matches: 11. For the CDR3, the DNA is TGTGCCAGCAGCACATTTCAGCGGGGGGGACCAACCGGGGAGCTGTTTTTT. Translating gives CASSTFQRGGPTGELFF.

Turning to this clone: The sample holds other DNA sequences that translate to the same CDR3. The chain carries TRBV29-1 and TRBJ1-1; 9 bases agree with TRBD1. The CDR3 runs 13 residues. CDR1 is SQVTM and CDR2 is ANQGSEA in the germline V gene. Here the CDR3 DNA reads TGCAGTACTAGACAGGGGGTTGGGTTTGGAGCTTTCTTT. It translates to CSTRQGVGFGAFF.

About this clone: The junction shows a germline mismatch at one end, possibly a read error. J is TRBJ1-1 and V is TRBV7-9; TRBD1 matches at 10 bases. Germline V gene lookup returns CDR1 SEHNR and CDR2 FQNEAQ (reference sequence). CDR3 size: 12 residues. CDR3 sequence reads: CASSLGQGGVEF. The CDR3 DNA sequence: TGTGCCAGCAGCCTCGGACAGGGGGGAGTGGAATTT.

The chain combines TRBV10-3 with TRBJ2-1; 10 bases map to TRBD2. From germline, CDR1 is ENHRY and CDR2 SYGVKD. J gave up 5 bases and V 4 bases, and 8 bases lay outside the gene matches. CDR3 length: 16 residues. CDR3 sequence reads: CAISARSSGGNNEQFF. The CDR3, as DNA: TGTGCCATCAGTGCGCGGTCTAGCGGGGGTAACAATGAGCAGTTCTTC.

The genes are TRBV7-9 and TRBJ2-1; a weak D match, TRBD2 (6 bases). Per germline, CDR1 SEHNR and CDR2 FQNEAQ (reference sequence). V lost 5 bases and J lost 5, with 19 bases in between. CDR3 length: 16 residues. CDR3: CASSGIRESGHNEQFF. The CDR3 DNA is TGTGCCAGCAGCGGGATCCGGGAGAGCGGCCACAATGAGCAGTTCTTC.

V usage is TRBV19 and J usage is TRBJ1-2, with 7 bases aligning to TRBD1. The CDR3 loop spans 15 amino acids. The germline CDR1 and CDR2 sequences are LNHDA and SQIVND (reference sequence). The V and J ends lost 2 bases and 8 bases, in that order; junction bases with no gene match: 11. This CDR3 is CASSIRGQGGFGYTF. CDR3 DNA sequence: TGTGCCAGTAGTATAAGAGGTCAGGGGGGATTCGGCTACACCTTC.

The V and J genes are TRBV4-1 and TRBJ1-1, with TRBD1 as a possible D gene (5 bases). Germline V gives CDR1 MGHRA, CDR2 YSYEKL. With 0 bases removed from V and 3 bases from J, the gap between germline ends came to 11 bases. This CDR3 has 15 residues. The CDR3 bases are TGCGCCAGCAGCCAAGAGGTCGACAGTCACACTGAAGCTTTCTTT. Its translation is CASSQEVDSHTEAFF.

The rearrangement uses TRBV11-3 and TRBJ2-1; tentatively, D is TRBD1 (6 bases). Trimming shortened V by 5 bases and J by 5 bases, and 10 bases separated the two germline ends. This CDR3 has 13 residues. CDR1 is SGHNT, CDR2 YENEEA, per germline. Here the CDR3 DNA reads TGTGCCAGCAGCCGCGACAGGAACAATGAGCAGTTCTTC. Amino acids: CASSRDRNNEQFF.

V is TRBV7-2 and J is TRBJ1-4; D unclear. Deletions cut 1 base from V and 7 bases from J, with 4 bases between. The CDR3 extends over 12 amino acids. Germline V gene data show CDR1 as SGHTA and CDR2 as FQGNSA. The CDR3 bases are TGTGCCAGCAGCTTAGTGAGTGAAAAACTGTTTTTT. As protein: CASSLVSEKLFF.

DNA for the CDR3: TGTGCCAGCAGTGAACGTGGCAATCAGCCCCAGCATTTT. Translated: CASSERGNQPQHF. The genes are TRBV6-1 and TRBJ1-5, with D hard to call. Germline loops: CDR1 MNHNS, CDR2 SASEGT. The V and J ends lost 2 bases and 2 bases respectively, with 4 bases between them. CDR3 size: 13 residues.

This rearrangement joins TRBV4-1 to TRBJ2-7; 7 bases fit TRBD2. Germline-derived CDR1 and CDR2 are MGHRA and YSYEKL. V lost 4 bases and J lost 5; bases outside the gene matches: 11. The CDR3 has 15 amino acids. The CDR3: CASSPLSGRRDEQYF. In DNA, the CDR3 is TGCGCCAGCAGCCCCCTTAGCGGGCGGAGGGACGAGCAGTACTTC.

This chain links TRBV5-4 with TRBJ2-2, with 10 bases fitting TRBD2. This CDR3 spans 18 amino acids. Per germline, CDR1 SGHNT and CDR2 YYREEE (reference sequence). Trimming took 1 base from V and 5 from J; bases not matched to a gene: 11. The CDR3 protein is CASSLTWASGSFTGELFF. The CDR3 bases are TGTGCCAGCAGCTTGACCTGGGCTAGCGGGAGTTTTACCGGGGAGCTGTTTTTT.

This clone was found once. The chain couples TRBV28 to TRBJ1-1; TRBD1 might be the D (6 bases). This CDR3 comprises 13 residues. V dropped 10 bases and J dropped 6 bases, with 18 bases sitting between them. CDR1 and CDR2 (germline): MDHEN, SYDVKM. The DNA for the CDR3 is TGTGCCATCCAACAGGGTTCTAGACCTGAAGCTTTCTTT. Protein product: CAIQQGSRPEAFF.

V usage is TRBV28 and J usage is TRBJ2-7, with 11 bases matching TRBD2. The ends lost 10 bases at V and 2 bases at J; junction bases unmatched: 7. The CDR3 has 14 amino acids. Germline assignment: CDR1 MDHEN and CDR2 SYDVKM. The CDR3 sequence: CATKGLAAPYEQYF. The DNA of the CDR3 is TGTGCCACCAAGGGACTAGCGGCCCCCTACGAGCAGTACTTC.

The genes are TRBV6-4 and TRBJ2-1, with 7 bases that match TRBD2. With V trimmed by 6 bases and J by 9 bases, 8 bases remained unmatched. The length of the CDR3 is 13 residues. CDR1 and CDR2 from the germline V gene are MRHNA and SNTAGT. The CDR3 here is CASSLGDYGEQFF. DNA for the CDR3: TGTGCCAGCAGCCTCGGGGACTACGGTGAGCAGTTCTTC.

The chain uses TRBV10-2 and TRBJ2-5; 8 bases line up with TRBD2. J was trimmed by 5 bases and V by 3 bases; bases with no gene match: 2. Germline V gene sequence: CDR1 WSHSY, CDR2 SAAADI. This CDR3 region has 13 residues. For the CDR3, the DNA is TGCGCCAGCAGTGAACGGGGGGGGGAGACCCAGTACTTC. As protein: CASSERGGETQYF.

The V gene is TRBV6-1, the J gene TRBJ2-5; maybe TRBD2 (7 bases). Germline V CDR1 and CDR2: MNHNS, SASEGT. CDR3 length equals 13 residues. The ends were cut back, 7 bases at V and 5 bases at J, with 14 bases in the middle. The CDR3 loop is CASIRGAGETQYF. The CDR3 region has the DNA TGTGCCAGCATCCGGGGGGCTGGGGAGACCCAGTACTTC.

This chain joins TRBV5-4 and TRBJ2-3; D ambiguous. CDR3 length: 12 amino acids. V lost 6 bases to trimming and J lost 4 bases, with 9 bases between them. Germline V gives CDR1 SGHNT, CDR2 YYREEE (reference sequence). The CDR3 nucleotides read TGTGCCAGCACGCTAGGTCCAGATACGCAGTATTTT. Protein sequence: CASTLGPDTQYF.

The V call is TRBV13, the J call TRBJ2-1; TRBD2 agrees at 7 bases. This CDR3 region has 12 residues. With V trimmed by 6 bases and J by 7 bases, 3 bases remained unmatched. Germline loops: CDR1 PRHDT, CDR2 FYEKMQ (reference sequence). The CDR3 here is CASSIGGNEQFF. CDR3 DNA: TGTGCCAGCAGTATCGGGGGGAATGAGCAGTTCTTC.

This clone occurred once. V gene TRBV7-8 combines with J gene TRBJ1-1; possibly TRBD1 for D (6 bases). The germline V gene encodes CDR1 SGHVS and CDR2 FQNEAQ. The CDR3 runs 12 residues. The germline V and J ends were trimmed by 5 bases and 5 bases, with 9 bases remaining between them. The CDR3 region has the DNA TGTGCCAGCAGCCATAGGGGGACTGAAGCTTTCTTT. As protein: CASSHRGTEAFF.

The chain links TRBV9 to TRBJ2-3; tentative D call: TRBD2 (7 bases). The CDR3 consists of 16 residues. The germline gives CDR1 SGDLS, CDR2 YYNGEE. Trimming removed 3 bases at V and 2 bases at J, with 16 bases between. The CDR3 DNA follows: TGTGCCAGCAGCGAGGGGGGGACGGATGTCACAGATACGCAGTATTTT. Its protein is CASSEGGTDVTDTQYF.

The chain has TRBV5-6 and TRBJ2-7; the match to TRBD1 covers 10 bases. Trimming at V came to 0 bases and at J to 4 bases, leaving 1 base not matched to a gene. CDR1 SGHDT and CDR2 YYEEEE come from the germline V gene. The CDR3 totals 14 residues. The CDR3, as DNA: TGTGCCAGCAGCTTGGGACAGGGGGCATACGAGCAGTACTTC. Protein sequence: CASSLGQGAYEQYF.

The gene calls are TRBV14 and TRBJ1-1; no firm D call. Germline values: CDR1 SGHDN, CDR2 FVKESK. The CDR3 is 16 amino acids. The V and J ends lost 0 bases and 5 bases respectively, with 16 bases between them. The CDR3 is CASSQDMTRGGTEAFF. The CDR3 bases are TGTGCCAGCAGCCAAGATATGACCCGGGGAGGGACTGAAGCTTTCTTT.

The V gene is TRBV2, the J gene TRBJ2-3, with 9 bases that match TRBD2. The length of the CDR3 is 15 residues. Per the germline V gene, CDR1 is SNHLY and CDR2 is FYNNEI. The trim removed 3 bases at V and 6 bases at J, leaving 7 bases unmatched. CDR3 sequence: CASSERGGGADTQYF. CDR3 nucleotide sequence: TGTGCCAGCAGTGAGCGAGGCGGGGGGGCGGATACGCAGTATTTT.

The chain couples TRBV15 to TRBJ2-4, with TRBD1 matching 8 bases. This CDR3 is built from 11 residues. J lost 13 bases, V lost 4 bases, and 3 bases had no gene match. The germline gives CDR1 LNHNV, CDR2 YYDKDF (reference sequence). The CDR3 DNA is TGTGCCACCAGCACGGGACAGGAGCAGTACTTC. It codes for CATSTGQEQYF.

The gene calls are TRBV6-5 and TRBJ2-5; TRBD1 might be the D (5 bases). V gave up 4 bases and J gave up 1 base, with 16 bases separating them. Germline values: CDR1 MNHEY, CDR2 SVGAGI. The length of the CDR3 is 16 residues. CDR3 in DNA: TGTGCCAGCAGTTTCGGACACCAGGGATCCCAAGAGACCCAGTACTTC. Translated: CASSFGHQGSQETQYF.

The rearrangement links TRBV19 to TRBJ1-4, with D possibly being TRBD1 (6 bases). The CDR3 spans 13 residues. V was trimmed by 7 bases and J by 5 bases, leaving 11 bases between them. Looked up from germline, CDR1 is LNHDA and CDR2 is SQIVND (reference sequence). This CDR3 is CASKQGRNEKLFF. The DNA of the CDR3 is TGTGCCAGTAAACAGGGTAGGAATGAAAAACTGTTTTTT.